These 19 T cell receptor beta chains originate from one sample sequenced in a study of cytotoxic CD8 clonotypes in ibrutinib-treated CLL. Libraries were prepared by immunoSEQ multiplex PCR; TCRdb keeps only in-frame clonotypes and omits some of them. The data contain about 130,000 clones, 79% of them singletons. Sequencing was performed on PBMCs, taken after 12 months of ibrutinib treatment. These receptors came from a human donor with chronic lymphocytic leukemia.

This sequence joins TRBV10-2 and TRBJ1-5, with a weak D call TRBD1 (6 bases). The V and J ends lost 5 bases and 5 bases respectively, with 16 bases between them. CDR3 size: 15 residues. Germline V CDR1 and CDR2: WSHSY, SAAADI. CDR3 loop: CASSFRGGADQPQHF. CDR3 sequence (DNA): TGCGCCAGCAGTTTTAGGGGGGGCGCTGATCAGCCCCAGCATTTT.

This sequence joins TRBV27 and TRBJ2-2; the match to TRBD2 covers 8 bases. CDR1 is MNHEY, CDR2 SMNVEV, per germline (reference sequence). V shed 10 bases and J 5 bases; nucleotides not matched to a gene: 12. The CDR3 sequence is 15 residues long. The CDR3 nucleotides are TGTGCCAACTCAACTAGCGGCAGTGGGACCGGGGAGCTGTTTTTT. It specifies CANSTSGSGTGELFF.

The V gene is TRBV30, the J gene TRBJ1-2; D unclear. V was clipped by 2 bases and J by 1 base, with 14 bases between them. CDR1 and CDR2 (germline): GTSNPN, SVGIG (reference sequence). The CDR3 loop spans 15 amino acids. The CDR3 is CAWSSAETYNYGYTF. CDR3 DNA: TGTGCCTGGAGTTCAGCGGAAACTTATAACTATGGCTACACCTTC.

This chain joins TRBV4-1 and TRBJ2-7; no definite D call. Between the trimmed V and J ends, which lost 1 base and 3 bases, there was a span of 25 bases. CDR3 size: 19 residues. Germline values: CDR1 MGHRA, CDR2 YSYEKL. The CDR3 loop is CASSQVLAPSYGDLYEQYF. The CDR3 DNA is TGCGCCAGCAGCCAAGTCCTTGCCCCGAGCTACGGAGACCTCTACGAGCAGTACTTC.

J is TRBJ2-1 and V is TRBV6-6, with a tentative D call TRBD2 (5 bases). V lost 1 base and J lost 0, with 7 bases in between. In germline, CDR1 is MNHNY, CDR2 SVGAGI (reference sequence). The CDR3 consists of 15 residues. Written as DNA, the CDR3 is TGTGCCAGCAGTTACTTAGCGTTCTCCTACAATGAGCAGTTCTTC. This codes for CASSYLAFSYNEQFF.

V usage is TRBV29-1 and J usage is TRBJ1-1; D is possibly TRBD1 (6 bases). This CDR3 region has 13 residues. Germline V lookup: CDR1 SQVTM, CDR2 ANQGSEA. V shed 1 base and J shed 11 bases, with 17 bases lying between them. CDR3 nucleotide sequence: TGCAGCGTTGAAGGCCTGAGGGGGTTATATGCTTTCTTT. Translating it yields CSVEGLRGLYAFF.

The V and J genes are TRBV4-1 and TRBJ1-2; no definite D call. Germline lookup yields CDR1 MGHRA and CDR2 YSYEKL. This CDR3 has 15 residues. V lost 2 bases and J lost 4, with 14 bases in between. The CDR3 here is CASSQLGGPVYGYTF. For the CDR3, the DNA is TGCGCCAGCAGCCAACTCGGTGGCCCCGTCTATGGCTACACCTTC.

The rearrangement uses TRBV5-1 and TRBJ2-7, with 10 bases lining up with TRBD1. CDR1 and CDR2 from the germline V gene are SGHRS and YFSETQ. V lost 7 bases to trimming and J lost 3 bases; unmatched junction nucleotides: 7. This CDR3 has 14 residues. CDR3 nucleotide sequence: TGCGCCAGCGGGATGGACAGGGGGTACTACGAGCAGTACTTC. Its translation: CASGMDRGYYEQYF. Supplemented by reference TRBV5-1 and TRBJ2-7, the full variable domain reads KAGVTQTPRYLIKTRGQQVTLSCSPISGHRSVSWYQQTPGQGLQFLFEYFSETQRNKGNFPGRFSGRQFSNSRSEMNVSTLELGDSALYLCASGMDRGYYEQYFGPGTRLTVT.

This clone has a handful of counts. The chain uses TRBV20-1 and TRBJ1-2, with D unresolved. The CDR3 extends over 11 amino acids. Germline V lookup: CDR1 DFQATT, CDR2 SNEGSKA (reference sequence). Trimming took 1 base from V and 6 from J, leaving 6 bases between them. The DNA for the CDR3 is TGCAGTGCTAGAGGGGGAGATGGCTACACCTTC. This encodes CSARGGDGYTF.

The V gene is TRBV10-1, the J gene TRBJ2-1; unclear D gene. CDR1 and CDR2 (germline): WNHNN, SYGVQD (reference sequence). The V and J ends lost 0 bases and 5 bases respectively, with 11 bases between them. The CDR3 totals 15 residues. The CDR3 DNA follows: TGCGCCAGCAGTGAGTCAGGGCTCAGGAACAATGAGCAGTTCTTC. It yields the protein CASSESGLRNNEQFF.

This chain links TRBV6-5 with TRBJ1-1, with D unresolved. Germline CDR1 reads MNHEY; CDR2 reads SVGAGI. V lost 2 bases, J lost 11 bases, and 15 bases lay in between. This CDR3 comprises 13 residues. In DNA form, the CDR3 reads TGTGCCAGCAGTTACAAAGCGGCTTTCCAGGCTTTCTTT. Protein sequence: CASSYKAAFQAFF.

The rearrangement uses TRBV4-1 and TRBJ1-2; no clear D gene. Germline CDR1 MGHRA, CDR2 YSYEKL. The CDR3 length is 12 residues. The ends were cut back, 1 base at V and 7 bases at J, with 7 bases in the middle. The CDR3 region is CASSQAMSGYTF. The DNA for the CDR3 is TGCGCCAGCAGCCAAGCGATGTCTGGCTACACCTTC.

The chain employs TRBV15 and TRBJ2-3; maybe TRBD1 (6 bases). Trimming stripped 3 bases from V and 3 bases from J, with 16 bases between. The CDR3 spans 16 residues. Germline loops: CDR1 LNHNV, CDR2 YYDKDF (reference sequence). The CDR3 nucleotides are TGTGCCACCAGCAGGCAGGGCAGGGACACAACAGATACGCAGTATTTT. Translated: CATSRQGRDTTDTQYF.

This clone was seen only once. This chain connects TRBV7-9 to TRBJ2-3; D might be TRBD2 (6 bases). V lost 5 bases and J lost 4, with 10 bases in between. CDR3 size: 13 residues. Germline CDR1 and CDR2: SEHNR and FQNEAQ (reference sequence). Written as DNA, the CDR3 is TGTGCCAGCAGCCCGGGAGTTTCAGATACGCAGTATTTT. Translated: CASSPGVSDTQYF.

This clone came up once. The CDR3 nucleotides are TGTGCCAGTAGTATATCGGCAGTCGATCCTAGCAATCAGCCCCAGCATTTT. It is translated as CASSISAVDPSNQPQHF. The V call is TRBV19, the J call TRBJ1-5; no firm D call. There are 17 residues in the CDR3. The V gene lost 2 bases and the J gene lost 0 bases, with 14 bases spanning the gap. Germline values: CDR1 LNHDA, CDR2 SQIVND (reference sequence).

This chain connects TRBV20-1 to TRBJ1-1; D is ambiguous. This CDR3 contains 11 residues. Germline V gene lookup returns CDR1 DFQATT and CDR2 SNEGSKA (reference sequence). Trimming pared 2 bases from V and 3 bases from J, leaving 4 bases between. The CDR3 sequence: CSARMYTEAFF. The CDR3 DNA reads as TGCAGTGCTAGAATGTACACTGAAGCTTTCTTT.

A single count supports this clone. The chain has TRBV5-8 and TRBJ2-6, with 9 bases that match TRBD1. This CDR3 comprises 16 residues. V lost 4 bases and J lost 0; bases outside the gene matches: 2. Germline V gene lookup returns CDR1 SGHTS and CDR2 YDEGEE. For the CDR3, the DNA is TGTGCCAGCAGCCAGACAGGGGGCTCTGGGGCCAACGTCCTGACTTTC. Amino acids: CASSQTGGSGANVLTF.

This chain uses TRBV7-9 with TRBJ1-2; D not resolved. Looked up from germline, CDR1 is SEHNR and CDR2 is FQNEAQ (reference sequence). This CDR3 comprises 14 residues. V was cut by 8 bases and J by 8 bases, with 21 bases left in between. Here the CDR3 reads CASSYTGSVGGYTF. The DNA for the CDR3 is TGTGCCAGCTCCTACACGGGTTCGGTCGGGGGCTACACCTTC.

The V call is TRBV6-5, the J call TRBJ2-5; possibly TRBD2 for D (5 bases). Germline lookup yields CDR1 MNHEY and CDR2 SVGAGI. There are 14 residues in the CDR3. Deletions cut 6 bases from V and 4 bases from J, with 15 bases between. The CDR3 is CASSPTRTLETQYF. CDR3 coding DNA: TGTGCCAGCAGCCCGACAAGGACTTTAGAGACCCAGTACTTC.